This T cell receptor (delta chain) emerged from a study of gamma-delta T cells after stem cell transplantation (dated by TCRdb to 2016 to 2017). Library generation was performed with RT-PCR. This sample was sequenced with an Illumina MiSeq. TCRdb recomputed clones from the public reads with CATT; identical DNA rows were then combined. Within this sample are roughly 2,500 delta-chain clones, with 5.6% of them counted one time only. Around 27% of the sample belongs to the ten largest clones. This clone has a handful of counts. What antigen it recognizes has not been identified. A far larger clone is only one base removed, so a read error is likely. Other DNA sequences from this sample encode an identical CDR3 as well. The germline V gene yields GEAIGNYY for CDR1 and EKD for CDR2. Measured from the cysteine to the phenylalanine, the CDR3 is 18 residues long. Only CDR3 DNA remains: 54 bases, in frame from the first base.

In this chain, TRDV2 is recombined with TRDJ1; TRDD3 aligns with 9 central bases. The material sequenced was gamma-delta T cells. The receptor comes from a human donor. It is not recorded whose cells these are; they may come from a transplant donor. CDR3 loop: CACDTLGPLGDNADKLIF. The DNA sequence follows: TGTGCCTGTGACACCTTAGGTCCCTTGGGGGATAACGCCGATAAGCTCATCTTT.